The rows below give T cell receptor beta chains drawn from one sample of a study of blood T cell repertoires in COVID-19. The repertoire was sequenced with immunoSEQ multiplex PCR; TCRdb's copy has only in-frame clones and lacks some. Of about 280,000 clones in the sample, 82% are singletons; the top ten hold more than 4%. The sequencing input was PBMCs or T cells enriched from blood (not recorded which). These receptor sequences come from a man aged 35-49 years who had been exposed to COVID-19. The CDR3 runs from the conserved cysteine through the conserved F or W. The D gene is left open where the match is weak. Expanded clones are given a class, and other clones once, few, many or no size at all.

>TRBJ2-2|14|-|TRBD2|TRBV2
TGTGCCAGCAGCTTGAACGGGGGGGCCGGGGAGCTGTTTTTT
CASSLNGGAGELFF
>TRBJ2-5|15|-|-|TRBV2
TGTGCCAGCAGGGACCGCGCGGGACAGACAGAGACCCAGTACTTC
CASRDRAGQTETQYF
>TRBJ2-5|16|-|TRBD2|TRBV7-7
TGTGCTAGCAGCCCGGGGACTAGCGGGCTTCAAGAGACCCAGTACTTC
CASSPGTSGLQETQYF
>TRBJ2-7|14|-|TRBD2|TRBV5-4
TGTGCCAGCAGTGCGGGAGCGGAGAAGTACGAGCAGTACTTC
CASSAGAEKYEQYF
>TRBJ2-2|14|once|TRBD1|TRBV5-6
TGTGCCAGCAGCCCCCCTGGACAGGGATGGGAGCTGTTTTTT
CASSPPGQGWELFF
>TRBJ1-5|16|-|TRBD1|TRBV5-5
TGTGCCAGCAGCGTGGGACAGGGAAGGACCAATCAGCCCCAGCATTTT
CASSVGQGRTNQPQHF
>TRBJ2-1|13|-|-|TRBV6-5
TGTGCCAGCGCGACAGGCGAATACAATGAGCAGTTCTTC
CASATGEYNEQFF
>TRBJ2-3|15|-|-|TRBV7-3
TGTGCCAGCAGCTTAACGGCCGCAAACACAGATACGCAGTATTTT
CASSLTAANTDTQYF
>TRBJ2-7|11|once|-|TRBV19
TGTGCCAGTAGTGAGGGGGACGAGCAGTACTTC
CASSEGDEQYF
>TRBJ2-1|16|-|-|TRBV6-1
TGTGCCAGCAGTGCAGAGGGTAATTTATGGGACAATGAGCAGTTCTTC
CASSAEGNLWDNEQFF
>TRBJ2-5|12|few|-|TRBV5-4
TGTGCCAGCAGCTCCGGACAGTATCCCCAGTACTTC
CASSSGQYPQYF
>TRBJ2-7|12|-|TRBD1|TRBV6-6
TGTGCCACCCGCCAGGGGGCCTACGAGCAGTACTTC
CATRQGAYEQYF
>TRBJ1-1|12|-|TRBD1|TRBV30
TGTGCCTGGTTTCCGGGACAGGGAAAAGCTTTCTTT
CAWFPGQGKAFF
>TRBJ2-5|17|-|-|TRBV25-1
TGTGCCAGCAGTGAATGGAATATGGAGGCGGTCCAAGAGACCCAGTACTTC
CASSEWNMEAVQETQYF
>TRBJ2-7|22|few|TRBD1|TRBV12-5
TGTGCTAGTGGTTTGGTATTGGGAGCCCGTCTCGGAGACAGGGTCGGTGACCACGAGCAGTACTTC
CASGLVLGARLGDRVGDHEQYF
>TRBJ1-2|13|-|TRBD1|TRBV3-1/TRBV3-2
TGTGCCAGCAGCCCGGGACAGGGCAGGGGCTACACCTTC
CASSPGQGRGYTF
>TRBJ2-1|11|-|-|TRBV5-6
TGTGCCAGCAGCTTGGTCGATGAGCAGTTCTTC
CASSLVDEQFF
>TRBJ2-1|14|-|TRBD2|TRBV5-4
TGTGCCAGCAGCCCCGGGACTAGCGTCATTGAGCAGTTCTTC
CASSPGTSVIEQFF
>TRBJ1-4|13|-|TRBD1|TRBV29-1
TGCAGCGTTGCGGGACAGGGAGACGGAAAACTGTTTTTT
CSVAGQGDGKLFF
>TRBJ2-5|15|-|-|TRBV6-5
TGTGCCAGCACGGCGCTAAGGGGATCATCGGAGACCCAGTACTTC
CASTALRGSSETQYF
>TRBJ1-2|17|few|TRBD1|TRBV6-1
TGTGCCAGCAGTGTTGACAGGGGGCGGCAAGAAATAAATGGCTACACCTTC
CASSVDRGRQEINGYTF
>TRBJ1-2|15|once|-|TRBV18
TGTGCCAGCTCACCCCTAGGGACTGCAGACTATGGCTACACCTTC
CASSPLGTADYGYTF
>TRBJ1-1|16|many|-|TRBV25-1
TGTGCCAGCAGTGGATATAGGGCGGGTCAGAACACTGAAGCTTTCTTT
CASSGYRAGQNTEAFF
>TRBJ2-4|17|-|-|TRBV18
TGTGCCAGCTCACCACCAGCTAGCCGGGTAGGCAAAAACATTCAGTACTTC
CASSPPASRVGKNIQYF
>TRBJ2-7|14|-|-|TRBV7-6
TGTGCCAGCAGCCCCCGGGATCCCCTGTACGAGCAGTACTTC
CASSPRDPLYEQYF
>TRBJ1-2|15|-|-|TRBV11-2
TGTGCCAGCAGCTCGGGGGGGGACATGGCCTATGGCTACACCTTC
CASSSGGDMAYGYTF
>TRBJ2-7|16|-|-|TRBV11-2
TGTGCCAGCAGCCGTAAACCACTCGGGATAGTCTACGAGCAGTACTTC
CASSRKPLGIVYEQYF
>TRBJ2-7|15|-|TRBD2|TRBV2
TGTGCCAGCAGTGAATCTGCGGGAGGGGCCTACGAGCAGTACTTC
CASSESAGGAYEQYF
>TRBJ2-7|13|-|-|TRBV5-6
TGTGCCAGCAGCCTGGCTGGGGCCGACGAGCAGTACTTC
CASSLAGADEQYF
>TRBJ2-5|13|-|-|TRBV19
TGTGCCAGTAGTATAGCTAGGGGGGAGACCCAGTACTTC
CASSIARGETQYF
>TRBJ2-1|17|-|TRBD1|TRBV9
TGTGCCAGCACTAAGCAAACCGGGACAGGATACTACAATGAGCAGTTCTTC
CASTKQTGTGYYNEQFF
>TRBJ2-7|17|-|-|TRBV7-6
TGTGCCAGCAGCCCTATCTTTGCCGGGACTCTCCTTGACGAGCAGTACTTC
CASSPIFAGTLLDEQYF
>TRBJ2-1|11|-|-|TRBV7-2
TGTGCCAGCAGCTTCTCCGGTCTCGGGTTCTTC
CASSFSGLGFF
>TRBJ2-1|18|-|-|TRBV21-1
TGTGCCAGCCGCGGGGGGAGGGGTAGAGCCAGCTCCTACAATGAGCAGTTCTTC
CASRGGRGRASSYNEQFF
>TRBJ2-3|16|once|-|TRBV5-1
TGCGCCAGCAGCTTGGCCGGGACTTTAAGCACAGATACGCAGTATTTT
CASSLAGTLSTDTQYF
>TRBJ1-5|13|-|-|TRBV6-5
TGTGCCAGCAGCCCAGGGGTGAATCAGCCCCAGCATTTT
CASSPGVNQPQHF
>TRBJ2-7|15|-|TRBD1|TRBV5-4
TGTGCCAGCAGCTTGGCCGGGCAGGGGGCCTACGAGCAGTACTTC
CASSLAGQGAYEQYF